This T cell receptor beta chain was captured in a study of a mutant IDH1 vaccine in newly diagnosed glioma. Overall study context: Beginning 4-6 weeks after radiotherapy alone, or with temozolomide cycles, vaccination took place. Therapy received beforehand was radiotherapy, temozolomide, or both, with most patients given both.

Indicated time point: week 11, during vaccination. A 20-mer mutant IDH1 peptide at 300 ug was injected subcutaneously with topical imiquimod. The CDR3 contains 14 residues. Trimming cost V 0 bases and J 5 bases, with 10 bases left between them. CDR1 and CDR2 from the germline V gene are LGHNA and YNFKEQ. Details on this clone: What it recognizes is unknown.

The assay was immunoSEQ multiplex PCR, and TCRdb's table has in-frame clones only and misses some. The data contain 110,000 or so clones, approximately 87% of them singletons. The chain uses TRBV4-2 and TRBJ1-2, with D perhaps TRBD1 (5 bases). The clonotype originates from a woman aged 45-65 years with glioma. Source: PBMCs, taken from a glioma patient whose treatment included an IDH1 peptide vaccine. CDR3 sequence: CASSQEWGEYGYTF. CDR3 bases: TGTGCCAGCAGCCAAGAGTGGGGGGAGTATGGCTACACCTTC.